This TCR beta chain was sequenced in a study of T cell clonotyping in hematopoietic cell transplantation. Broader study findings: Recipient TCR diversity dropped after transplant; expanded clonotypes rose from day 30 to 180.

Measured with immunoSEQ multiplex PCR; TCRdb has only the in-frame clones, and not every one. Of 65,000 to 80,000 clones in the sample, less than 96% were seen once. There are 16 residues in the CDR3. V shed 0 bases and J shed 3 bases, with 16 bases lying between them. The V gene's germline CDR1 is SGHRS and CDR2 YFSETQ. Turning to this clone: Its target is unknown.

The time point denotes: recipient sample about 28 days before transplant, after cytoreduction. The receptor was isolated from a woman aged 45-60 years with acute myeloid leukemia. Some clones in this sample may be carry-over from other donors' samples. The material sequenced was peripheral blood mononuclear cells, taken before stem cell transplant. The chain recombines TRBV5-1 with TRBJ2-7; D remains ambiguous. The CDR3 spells CASSLASFALRYEQYF. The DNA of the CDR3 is TGCGCCAGCAGCTTGGCATCATTCGCCCTACGCTACGAGCAGTACTTC.